The 24 T cell receptor beta chains below come from one sample, sequenced in a study of persistence of HIV-infected CD4 T cells. Sequencing used immunoSEQ version 4 in survey mode. Here immunoSEQ multiplex PCR was the method, and the copy in TCRdb shows in-frame clones only, minus some. This table has approximately 18,000 clones, 65% appearing once. An overlapping HIV-1 Gag peptide pool stimulated these cells at about 1 ug/peptide/mL. Sorting selected CD4+ T cells upregulating both CD40 ligand and CD69. No cognate antigen is known for these TCRs. The starting material was CD4+ T cells sorted from PBMCs after roughly 18-hour stimulation, obtained from a patient who received antiretroviral therapy. The receptors stem from an adult woman with HIV who was CMV-seropositive.

For this clone: The sample contains more than one DNA sequence encoding this CDR3. CDR3 nucleotides: TGTGCCAGCTCCCGACAGGGGAACACTGAAGCTTTCTTT. This gives the protein CASSRQGNTEAFF. The chain employs TRBV18 and TRBJ1-1; TRBD1 aligns across 7 bases. V trimming: 6 bases; J trimming: 1 base; junction bases outside the gene matches: 2. This CDR3 is built from 13 residues. The germline gives CDR1 KGHSH, CDR2 LQKENI. The variable domain in full, with the rest retrieved from reference TRBV18 and TRBJ1-1, is NAGVMQNPRHLVRRRGQEARLRCSPMKGHSHVYWYRQLPEEGLKFMVYLQKENIIDESGMPKERFSAEFPKEGPSILRIQQVVRGDSAAYFCASSRQGNTEAFFGQGTRLTVV.

J is TRBJ2-5 and V is TRBV6-2 or TRBV6-3; unclear D gene. The CDR3 is 12 residues long. Germline CDR1 MNHEY, CDR2 SVGEGT. The V end was cut by 5 bases, the J end by 4 bases, with 8 bases between. In DNA form, the CDR3 reads TGTGCCAGCAGTAGTATAGTAGAGACCCAGTACTTC. It is translated as CASSSIVETQYF.

The count of this clone is one. This sequence joins TRBV27 and TRBJ1-5; the D is unclear. Germline V gene data show CDR1 as MNHEY and CDR2 as SMNVEV (reference sequence). The CDR3 spans 13 residues. Trimming cost V 2 bases and J 4 bases, with 6 bases left between them. The CDR3 DNA is TGTGCCAGCAGTTTAACGGGAAATCAGCCCCAGCATTTT. Its translation is CASSLTGNQPQHF.

The rearrangement uses TRBV29-1 and TRBJ1-2; D is uncertain. Germline V gene sequence: CDR1 SQVTM, CDR2 ANQGSEA. The CDR3 runs to 12 residues. Trimming removed 7 bases at V and 0 bases at J, with 9 bases between. The CDR3 nucleotides read TGCAGCGCCCGACATTCTAACTATGGCTACACCTTC. As protein: CSARHSNYGYTF.

V is TRBV7-6 and J is TRBJ2-2; 10 bases fit TRBD1. Germline trimming cut 1 base from V and 7 bases from J; bases unmatched to any gene: 9. The CDR3 has 17 amino acids. Germline V CDR1 and CDR2: SGHVS, FNYEAQ. CDR3: CASSLGRDRGIGGELFF. CDR3 DNA sequence: TGTGCCAGCAGCTTAGGCCGGGACAGGGGTATTGGCGGGGAGCTGTTTTTT.

The V and J genes are TRBV30 and TRBJ2-3; tentatively, D is TRBD1 (6 bases). Germline CDR1 reads GTSNPN; CDR2 reads SVGIG (reference sequence). Trimming removed 1 base from V and 5 bases from J, with 13 bases in between. The CDR3 is 14 amino acids. CDR3 loop: CAWSDTGLGDTQYF. The CDR3 DNA reads as TGTGCCTGGAGTGATACAGGGTTGGGAGATACGCAGTATTTT.

This chain joins TRBV9 and TRBJ1-2; 7 nucleotides match TRBD1. The CDR3 runs 16 residues. With 3 bases clipped from V and 9 bases from J, the junction kept 17 bases outside the gene matches. Per the germline V gene, CDR1 is SGDLS and CDR2 is YYNGEE. The CDR3 nucleotides read TGTGCCAGCAGCGGATCCTACAGGGGTCGTCCTATGAGCTACACCTTC. Translating gives CASSGSYRGRPMSYTF.

CDR3 residues: CASSWAVGTDTQYF. As DNA, the CDR3 is TGTGCCAGCAGTTGGGCAGTGGGCACAGATACGCAGTATTTT. The V call is TRBV27, the J call TRBJ2-3, with D unresolved. Germline assignment: CDR1 MNHEY and CDR2 SMNVEV (reference sequence). Trimming shortened V by 4 bases and J by 1 base, and 9 bases separated the two germline ends. This CDR3 is built from 14 residues.

The chain uses TRBV3-1 (or the pseudogene TRBV3-2) and TRBJ1-2; perhaps TRBD1 as D (6 bases). The CDR3 has 14 residues. Trimming removed 5 bases at V and 3 bases at J, with 13 bases between. The germline V gene encodes CDR1 LGHDT and CDR2 YNNKEL (reference sequence). CDR3 amino acids: CASSARSGDYGYTF. The CDR3 DNA sequence: TGTGCCAGCAGCGCACGATCAGGGGACTATGGCTACACCTTC.

The V call is TRBV6-4, the J call TRBJ2-1, with TRBD2 matching over 10 bases. Losses at the gene ends were 6 bases for V and 9 bases for J; bases not matched to a gene: 11. The CDR3 loop spans 15 amino acids. Germline V gives CDR1 MRHNA, CDR2 SNTAGT. The CDR3 region has the DNA TGTGCCAGCAGCTTTTTAGCGGGGGGCTCCGGTGAGCAGTTCTTC. Its protein product is CASSFLAGGSGEQFF.

The chain carries TRBV28 and TRBJ1-5; no clear D gene. V was pared by 4 bases and J by 7 bases, with 14 bases between. The CDR3 sequence is 14 residues long. Germline CDR1 is MDHEN and CDR2 is SYDVKM. The CDR3 spells CASSYPGRRQPQHF. As DNA, the CDR3 is TGTGCCAGCAGTTATCCAGGCCGGAGGCAGCCCCAGCATTTT.

The table lists this clone with a count of one. This chain connects TRBV5-6 to TRBJ2-7; D might be TRBD2 (6 bases). CDR3 length: 13 amino acids. V dropped 5 bases and J dropped 2 bases, with 11 bases sitting between them. Per the germline V gene, CDR1 is SGHDT and CDR2 is YYEEEE. CDR3 amino acids: CASRRDGTYEQYF. DNA of the CDR3: TGTGCCAGCAGGCGGGACGGGACCTACGAGCAGTACTTC.

The table lists this clone with a few counts. The chain joins TRBV7-9 to TRBJ1-2; 7 bases are a match to TRBD1. Germline V CDR1 and CDR2: SEHNR, FQNEAQ (reference sequence). V dropped 5 bases and J dropped 1; count of bases not matched to a gene: 7. The CDR3 is 15 residues long. This chain's CDR3 is CASSNRQGRNYGYTF. The CDR3 DNA sequence: TGTGCCAGCAGCAACCGACAGGGCCGTAACTATGGCTACACCTTC.

The chain joins TRBV19 to TRBJ2-6; D remains unclear. The CDR3 sequence is 17 residues long. The germline V gene has CDR1 LNHDA and CDR2 SQIVND (reference sequence). V lost 7 bases to trimming and J lost 2 bases, with 18 bases between them. The CDR3 nucleotides read TGTGCCAGTACCAGGCTGGGGTTAGTCGCTGGGGCCAACGTCCTGACTTTC. This encodes CASTRLGLVAGANVLTF.

The V call is TRBV4-1, the J call TRBJ1-4, with D tentatively TRBD1 (6 bases). Trimming left V 0 bases short and J 7 bases short, with 15 bases between. The CDR3 contains 16 residues. In germline, CDR1 is MGHRA, CDR2 YSYEKL. The DNA for the CDR3 is TGCGCCAGCAGCCAAGATCTAGGGGGGGGAGGTGAAAAACTGTTTTTT. Its protein is CASSQDLGGGGEKLFF.

This chain connects TRBV5-1 to TRBJ1-2; 8 bases line up with TRBD1. J was trimmed by 4 bases and V by 5 bases; bases with no gene match: 10. The CDR3 totals 15 residues. Germline loops: CDR1 SGHRS, CDR2 YFSETQ. DNA of the CDR3: TGCGCCAGCAGTTCGGAACACAGGGGGAGCTATGGCTACACCTTC. Protein product: CASSSEHRGSYGYTF. Drawing the rest from reference TRBV5-1 and TRBJ1-2, the complete variable domain is KAGVTQTPRYLIKTRGQQVTLSCSPISGHRSVSWYQQTPGQGLQFLFEYFSETQRNKGNFPGRFSGRQFSNSRSEMNVSTLELGDSALYLCASSSEHRGSYGYTFGSGTRLTVV.

The V and J genes are TRBV4-1 and TRBJ2-1, with D unresolved. This CDR3 region has 16 residues. Germline CDR1 and CDR2: MGHRA and YSYEKL. Deletions cut 1 base from V and 3 bases from J, with 13 bases between. The CDR3 loop is CASSQVLRWDYNEQFF. Here the CDR3 DNA reads TGCGCCAGCAGCCAAGTACTTAGATGGGACTACAATGAGCAGTTCTTC.

The chain employs TRBV7-3 and TRBJ2-2, with D hard to call. V lost 1 base to trimming and J lost 1 base, with 7 bases between them. The CDR3 loop spans 15 amino acids. Germline V gene data show CDR1 as SGHTA and CDR2 as FQGTGA. In DNA, the CDR3 is TGTGCCAGCAGCTTAATGCCAGGGAACACCGGGGAGCTGTTTTTT. Translating gives CASSLMPGNTGELFF.

The V and J genes are TRBV5-4 and TRBJ2-5, with D unresolved. V lost 0 bases and J lost 0, with 6 bases in between. Germline CDR1 SGHNT, CDR2 YYREEE (reference sequence). The CDR3 is 14 residues long. CDR3: CASSLGVYQETQYF. The CDR3, as DNA: TGTGCCAGCAGCTTGGGGGTGTACCAAGAGACCCAGTACTTC.

This chain links TRBV2 with TRBJ1-5; 9 nucleotides match TRBD1. V lost 5 bases, J lost 0 bases, and 5 bases stayed unmatched. This CDR3 region has 16 residues. CDR1 is SNHLY and CDR2 is FYNNEI in the germline V gene. The CDR3 spells CASSRDRVGSNQPQHF. For the CDR3, the DNA is TGTGCCAGCAGTCGGGACAGGGTAGGTAGCAATCAGCCCCAGCATTTT. Filled out from reference TRBV2 and TRBJ1-5, the complete variable domain reads EPEVTQTPSHQVTQMGQEVILRCVPISNHLYFYWYRQILGQKVEFLVSFYNNEISEKSEIFDDQFSVERPDGSNFTLKIRSTKLEDSAMYFCASSRDRVGSNQPQHFGDGTRLSIL.

This clone was seen just once. The chain employs TRBV5-6 and TRBJ1-1; TRBD1 matches at 7 bases. This CDR3 has 15 residues. Germline CDR1 and CDR2: SGHDT and YYEEEE. V trimming: 0 bases; J trimming: 1 base; junction bases outside the gene matches: 3. The CDR3 coding sequence is TGTGCCAGCAGCTTGGCACAGGGGCCGAACACTGAAGCTTTCTTT. It specifies CASSLAQGPNTEAFF.

The chain uses TRBV12-5 and TRBJ1-1, with D uncertain. Trimming shortened V by 1 base and J by 4 bases, and 7 bases separated the two germline ends. The CDR3 totals 13 residues. CDR1 and CDR2 from the germline V gene are LGHNT and FRNRAP. CDR3 region: CASGLEGGTEAFF. CDR3 in DNA: TGTGCTAGTGGTTTGGAGGGAGGCACTGAAGCTTTCTTT.

This clone was seen once. This rearrangement joins TRBV9 to TRBJ1-4; 11 bases line up with TRBD1. Germline values: CDR1 SGDLS, CDR2 YYNGEE. This CDR3 is built from 15 residues. With V trimmed by 3 bases and J by 8 bases, 6 bases remained unmatched. CDR3: CASSARTGGMEKLFF. In nucleotides, the CDR3 is TGTGCCAGCAGCGCGCGGACAGGGGGCATGGAAAAACTGTTTTTT.

The chain links TRBV19 to TRBJ1-2, with a possible D match to TRBD1 (5 bases). With 5 bases removed from V and 3 bases from J, the gap between germline ends came to 7 bases. This CDR3 comprises 12 residues. Germline loops: CDR1 LNHDA, CDR2 SQIVND (reference sequence). CDR3 residues: CASSSRDYGYTF. The CDR3 bases are TGTGCCAGTAGTTCCAGGGACTATGGCTACACCTTC. Full variable domain (outside the CDR3, taken from reference TRBV19 and TRBJ1-2): DGGITQSPKYLFRKEGQNVTLSCEQNLNHDAMYWYRQDPGQGLRLIYYSQIVNDFQKGDIAEGYSVSREKKESFPLTVTSAQKNPTAFYLCASSSRDYGYTFGSGTRLTVV.